This TCR beta chain was obtained from a study of blood T cell repertoires in COVID-19. This clone was seen only a few times. Produced via immunoSEQ multiplex PCR; TCRdb's table is partial and in-frame only. The top ten hold 9.9% of the sample, which has approximately 330,000 clones, roughly 90% seen once. Trimming removed 5 bases from V and 5 bases from J; junction bases left unmatched: 5. CDR1 is SGHNT, CDR2 YENEEA, per germline. CDR3 length: 15 amino acids. Sequencing was performed on peripheral blood. This chain joins TRBV11-3 and TRBJ2-1, with 11 bases that match TRBD2. This sequence originates from a man aged 25-40 years with COVID-19, enrolled during active disease. This chain's CDR3 is CASSPGGLADNEQFF. The CDR3 DNA sequence: TGTGCCAGCAGCCCAGGGGGACTAGCGGACAATGAGCAGTTCTTC.